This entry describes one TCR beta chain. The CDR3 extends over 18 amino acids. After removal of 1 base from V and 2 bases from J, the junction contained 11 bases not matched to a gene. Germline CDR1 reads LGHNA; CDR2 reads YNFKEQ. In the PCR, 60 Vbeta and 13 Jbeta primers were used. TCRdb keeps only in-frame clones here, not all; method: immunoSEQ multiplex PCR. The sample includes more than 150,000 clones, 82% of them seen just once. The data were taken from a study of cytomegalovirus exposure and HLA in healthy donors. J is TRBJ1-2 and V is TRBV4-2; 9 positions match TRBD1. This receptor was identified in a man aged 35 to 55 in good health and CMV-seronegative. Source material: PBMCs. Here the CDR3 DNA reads TGTGCCAGCAGCCAAGTTTCACAAACCGGGACAGGGAACTATGGCTACACCTTC. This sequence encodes CASSQVSQTGTGNYGYTF.